One sample yielded the 20 T cell receptor beta chains listed below, sequenced in a study of vaccination and CD4 T cells after COVID-19. These receptors are not linked to any known antigen. The Oncomine TCR Beta short-read assay was applied to DNA of cultured CD4+ T cells. TCRdb redid the calling of the PCR reads with MiXCR, one entry per CDR3 protein. The top ten clones hold roughly 9.9% of a sample with fewer than 25,000 distinct CDR3 sequences, around 39% of them seen once. The time point here: late sampling 161 to 241 days after vaccination in a few convalescent patients. The treatment here: roughly 10-day PBMC culture with coronavirus spike peptide pools or control peptides (ViraFEST assay). This material consisted of CD4+ T cells from blood, cultured in vitro, taken about 7 months after SARS-CoV-2 vaccination. The receptors stem from a human donor who had recovered from COVID-19.

The J gene is TRBJ2-5, the V gene TRBV19, with D perhaps TRBD1 or TRBD2 (5 bases each). The CDR3 spans 13 residues. Trimming stripped 5 bases from V and 5 bases from J, with 12 bases between. Germline V gene sequence: CDR1 LNHDA, CDR2 SQIVND (reference sequence). The chain's CDR3 is CASSPPGRETQYF. The CDR3 region has the DNA TGTGCCAGTAGTCCGCCGGGGCGGGAGACCCAGTACTTC.

This chain uses TRBV19 with TRBJ1-2; D unresolved. Germline CDR1 LNHDA, CDR2 SQIVND (reference sequence). Trimming took 5 bases from V and 2 from J, leaving 6 bases between them. The CDR3 runs 12 residues. This CDR3 is CASSVGNYGYTF. The CDR3 nucleotides read TGTGCCAGTAGTGTCGGGAACTATGGCTACACCTTC.

The genes are TRBV20-1 and TRBJ2-7; 7 nucleotides align to TRBD2. CDR1 DFQATT and CDR2 SNEGSKA come from the germline V gene (reference sequence). J was trimmed by 3 bases and V by 6 bases; bases with no gene match: 8. The CDR3 has 13 residues. CDR3: CSANSGILYEQYF. CDR3 DNA: TGCAGTGCAAACAGCGGGATTCTCTACGAGCAGTACTTC.

The CDR3 sequence: CASSERDYSPLHF. The CDR3 DNA sequence: TGCGCCAGCAGTGAGCGGGACTATTCACCCCTCCACTTT. V and J are TRBV10-2 and TRBJ1-6, with TRBD1 as a possible D gene (5 bases). The V end lost 2 bases, the J end lost 8 bases, and 7 bases lay between the germline ends. The germline V gene has CDR1 WSHSY and CDR2 SAAADI. The CDR3 loop spans 13 amino acids.

V usage is TRBV21-1 and J usage is TRBJ1-2; TRBD1 reflects the table's D call only, with no check against the DNA. TRBV21-1 is designated a pseudogene. The CDR3 totals 11 residues. CDR3 region: CASGGQRGYTF. CDR3 coding DNA: TGTGCCAGCGGGGGACAACGGGGCTACACCTTC.

In this sample, this clonotype turned up a few times. This rearrangement joins TRBV10-3 to TRBJ1-2; D is undetermined. Deletions cut 0 bases from V and 8 bases from J, with 10 bases between. Looked up from germline, CDR1 is ENHRY and CDR2 is SYGVKD. The CDR3 totals 13 residues. CDR3 in amino acids: CAISESSPAGYTF. In DNA form, the CDR3 reads TGTGCCATCAGTGAGTCGAGCCCCGCGGGCTACACCTTC.

The chain uses TRBV19 and TRBJ1-5; no definite D call. Germline lookup yields CDR1 LNHDA and CDR2 SQIVND (reference sequence). CDR3 size: 15 residues. The V gene lost 4 bases and the J gene lost 0 bases, with 10 bases spanning the gap. CDR3 sequence (DNA): TGTGCCAGTAGTAAACGGGGAGGTAGCAATCAGCCCCAGCATTTT. This encodes CASSKRGGSNQPQHF.

This clonotype is judged medium-sized. V usage is TRBV20-1 and J usage is TRBJ1-5; TRBD1 might be the D (5 bases). From germline, CDR1 is DFQATT and CDR2 SNEGSKA (reference sequence). V lost 3 bases, J lost 2 bases, and 11 bases lay in between. The CDR3 covers 14 residues. This CDR3 reads CSASTGGGNQPQHF. The DNA of the CDR3 is TGCAGTGCTAGTACTGGAGGGGGCAATCAGCCCCAGCATTTT.

The chain combines TRBV7-8 with TRBJ2-5; D not resolved. V was trimmed by 3 bases and J by 5 bases, leaving 10 bases between them. Germline V lookup: CDR1 SGHVS, CDR2 FQNEAQ. The CDR3 extends over 13 amino acids. Here the CDR3 DNA reads TGTGCCAGCAGCTTGGGTCCAATGGAGACCCAGTACTTC. It specifies CASSLGPMETQYF. Variable domain in full (rest from reference TRBV7-8 and TRBJ2-5): GAGVSQSPRYKVAKRGQDVALRCDPISGHVSLFWYQQALGQGPEFLTYFQNEAQLDKSGLPSDRFFAERPEGSVSTLKIQRTQQEDSAVYLCASSLGPMETQYFGPGTRLLVL.

The V call is TRBV28, the J call TRBJ2-7, with D maybe TRBD2 (6 bases). The ends were cut back, 10 bases at V and 1 base at J, with 20 bases in the middle. CDR1 is MDHEN and CDR2 is SYDVKM in the germline V gene. This CDR3 contains 15 residues. Here the CDR3 DNA reads TGTGCCACCCTGGGGAGGCCGGGGATATCCTACGAGCAGTACTTC. Protein product: CATLGRPGISYEQYF.

The V and J genes are TRBV20-1 and TRBJ2-5; 8 bases are a match to TRBD2. Germline assignment: CDR1 DFQATT and CDR2 SNEGSKA (reference sequence). The CDR3 contains 15 residues. Losses at the gene ends were 0 bases for V and 9 bases for J; bases not matched to a gene: 12. This CDR3 is CSARDTSSGRVAQYF. In DNA, the CDR3 is TGCAGTGCTAGAGATACAAGTTCCGGGAGGGTCGCCCAGTACTTC.

This sequence joins TRBV7-3 and TRBJ2-7, with D tentatively TRBD2 (5 bases). V lost 5 bases and J lost 5, with 19 bases in between. From germline, CDR1 is SGHTA and CDR2 FQGTGA. The CDR3 runs to 15 residues. CDR3 in DNA: TGTGCCAGCAGCCCAACCGGACTCCGGTTCGACGAGCAGTACTTC. Its translation: CASSPTGLRFDEQYF.

The gene calls are TRBV15 and TRBJ2-5; 12 bases fit TRBD2. The germline V gene encodes CDR1 LNHNV and CDR2 YYDKDF (reference sequence). There are 17 residues in the CDR3. J gave up 5 bases and V 0 bases, and 7 bases lay outside the gene matches. This CDR3 reads CATSRDIGLAGWETQYF. The CDR3 DNA reads as TGTGCCACCAGCAGAGATATAGGACTAGCGGGATGGGAGACCCAGTACTTC.

The chain employs TRBV20-1 and TRBJ2-7; perhaps TRBD2 as D (5 bases). V lost 4 bases, J lost 6 bases, and 19 bases lay in between. The CDR3 extends over 14 amino acids. The germline V gene encodes CDR1 DFQATT and CDR2 SNEGSKA (reference sequence). The CDR3 region is CSATRLPRLGEQYF. CDR3 coding DNA: TGCAGTGCTACTCGACTACCCCGTCTGGGCGAGCAGTACTTC.

This chain links TRBV18 with TRBJ1-1, with TRBD1 matching 10 bases. Trimming at V came to 6 bases and at J to 5 bases, leaving 9 bases not matched to a gene. Germline CDR1 reads KGHSH; CDR2 reads LQKENI. The length of the CDR3 is 15 residues. CDR3 amino acids: CASSPRTGGMTEAFF. CDR3 coding DNA: TGTGCCAGCTCCCCAAGGACAGGGGGTATGACTGAAGCTTTCTTT.

This clonotype was seen a handful of times. The junction shows a germline mismatch at one end, possibly a read error. The V gene is TRBV24-1, the J gene TRBJ1-2; D remains ambiguous. CDR1 and CDR2 (germline): KGHDR, SFDVKD. The CDR3 has 13 residues. CDR3 in DNA: TGTGCCAGCAGTGAATTGGGAAGTGGTGGCTACACCTTC. Translated: CASSELGSGGYTF.

The chain couples TRBV20-1 to TRBJ2-4; 11 nucleotides agree with TRBD2. Germline CDR1 DFQATT, CDR2 SNEGSKA (reference sequence). V was clipped by 3 bases and J by 5 bases; unmatched bases: 0. The CDR3 has 13 residues. The CDR3 region is CSARGLAENIQYF. The CDR3 region has the DNA TGCAGTGCTAGGGGACTAGCGGAAAACATTCAGTACTTC.

This clonotype was detected only a few times. The chain recombines TRBV24-1 with TRBJ2-3; 13 bases line up with TRBD2. The CDR3 covers 17 residues. Trimming at V came to 3 bases and at J to 2 bases, leaving 4 bases not matched to a gene. Looked up from germline, CDR1 is KGHDR and CDR2 is SFDVKD. Here the CDR3 reads CATSDRTSGSPTDTQYF. In nucleotides, the CDR3 is TGTGCCACCAGTGATCGGACTAGCGGGAGCCCCACAGATACGCAGTATTTT.

This clonotype occurred a few times. The chain links TRBV19 to TRBJ1-5; no firm D call. The CDR3 extends over 14 amino acids. Germline values: CDR1 LNHDA, CDR2 SQIVND (reference sequence). Trimming pared 6 bases from V and 1 base from J, leaving 10 bases between. CDR3 DNA sequence: TGTGCCAGTAGCCTCGGACTAAGCAATCAGCCCCAGCATTTT. Its protein is CASSLGLSNQPQHF.

The chain couples TRBV7-3 to TRBJ1-1; 7 nucleotides agree with TRBD1. Germline CDR1 reads SGHTA; CDR2 reads FQGTGA. Trimming at V came to 4 bases and at J to 4 bases, leaving 12 bases not matched to a gene. This CDR3 has 16 residues. The CDR3 nucleotides read TGTGCCAGCAGCTCCCTGGGACAGCTCTGGGGCACTGAAGCTTTCTTT. It encodes CASSSLGQLWGTEAFF.